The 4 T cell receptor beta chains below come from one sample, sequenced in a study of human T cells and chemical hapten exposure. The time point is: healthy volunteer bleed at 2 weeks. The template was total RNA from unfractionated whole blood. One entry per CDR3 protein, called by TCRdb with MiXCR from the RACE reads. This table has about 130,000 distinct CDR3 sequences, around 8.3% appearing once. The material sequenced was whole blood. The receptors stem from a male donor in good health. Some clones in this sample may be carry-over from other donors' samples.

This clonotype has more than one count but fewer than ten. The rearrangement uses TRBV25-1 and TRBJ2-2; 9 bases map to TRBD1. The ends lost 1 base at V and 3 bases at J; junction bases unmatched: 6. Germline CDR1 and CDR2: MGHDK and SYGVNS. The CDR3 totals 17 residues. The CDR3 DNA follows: TGTGCCAGCAGTGAATCACCGGGACAGGGTTACACCGGGGAGCTGTTTTTT. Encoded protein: CASSESPGQGYTGELFF.

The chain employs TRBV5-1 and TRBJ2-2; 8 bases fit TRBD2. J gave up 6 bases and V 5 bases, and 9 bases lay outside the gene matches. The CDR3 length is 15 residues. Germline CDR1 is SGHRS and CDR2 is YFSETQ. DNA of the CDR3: TGCGCCAGCAGGCTCGGTAGCGGGACCCCCGGGGAGCTGTTTTTT. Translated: CASRLGSGTPGELFF.

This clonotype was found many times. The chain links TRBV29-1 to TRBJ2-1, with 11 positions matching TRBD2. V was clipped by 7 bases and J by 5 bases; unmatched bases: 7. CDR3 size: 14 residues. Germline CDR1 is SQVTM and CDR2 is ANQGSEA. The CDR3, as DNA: TGCAGCGCATCCGGGACTAGCGGTCACAATGAGCAGTTCTTC. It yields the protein CSASGTSGHNEQFF.

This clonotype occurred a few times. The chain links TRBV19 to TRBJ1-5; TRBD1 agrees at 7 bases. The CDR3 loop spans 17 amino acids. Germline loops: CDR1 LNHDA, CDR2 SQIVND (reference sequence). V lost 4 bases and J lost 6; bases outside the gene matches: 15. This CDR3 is CASSKTRQGGMGQPQHF. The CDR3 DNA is TGTGCCAGTAGTAAAACCCGACAGGGAGGGATGGGTCAGCCCCAGCATTTT.